These 19 T cell receptor beta chains share one sample of origin, sequenced in a study of blood T cell repertoires in COVID-19. Sequencing was performed with immunoSEQ multiplex PCR; in TCRdb, only in-frame clones are kept and a portion is missing. The data contain around 180,000 clones, around 85% of them singletons. What was sequenced was peripheral blood. These receptors all stem from a man in his sixties or seventies with active or convalescent COVID-19.

The chain couples TRBV12-5 to TRBJ2-3; 7 bases are shared with TRBD2. Germline assignment: CDR1 LGHNT and CDR2 FRNRAP. J lost 4 bases, V lost 6 bases, and 10 bases had no gene match. The CDR3 runs to 15 residues. CDR3 DNA: TGTGCTAGTGGCCCAGAGTTTGGACTAGCAGATACGCAGTATTTT. This sequence encodes CASGPEFGLADTQYF.

V is TRBV5-1 and J is TRBJ2-2; 7 positions match TRBD1. This CDR3 region has 15 residues. V was clipped by 4 bases and J by 2 bases; unmatched bases: 5. Germline V gene lookup returns CDR1 SGHRS and CDR2 YFSETQ. CDR3 amino acids: CASSPGTVNTGELFF. The DNA of the CDR3 is TGCGCCAGCAGCCCTGGGACAGTAAACACCGGGGAGCTGTTTTTT. The full variable domain, with the rest looked up from reference TRBV5-1 and TRBJ2-2, is KAGVTQTPRYLIKTRGQQVTLSCSPISGHRSVSWYQQTPGQGLQFLFEYFSETQRNKGNFPGRFSGRQFSNSRSEMNVSTLELGDSALYLCASSPGTVNTGELFFGEGSRLTVL.

This clone has a handful of counts. This chain connects TRBV28 to TRBJ1-5, with 7 bases matching TRBD1. Germline-derived CDR1 and CDR2 are MDHEN and SYDVKM. With 5 bases clipped from V and 6 bases from J, the junction kept 1 base outside the gene matches. The CDR3 has 12 residues. In nucleotides, the CDR3 is TGTGCCAGCAGTGAGGGGGCTCAGCCCCAGCATTTT. Its translation is CASSEGAQPQHF. Full variable domain (rest looked up from reference TRBV28 and TRBJ1-5): DVKVTQSSRYLVKRTGEKVFLECVQDMDHENMFWYRQDPGLGLRLIYFSYDVKMKEKGDIPEGYSVSREKKERFSLILESASTNQTSMYLCASSEGAQPQHFGDGTRLSIL.

The chain joins TRBV27 to TRBJ1-1, with 9 bases lining up with TRBD1. Germline lookup yields CDR1 MNHEY and CDR2 SMNVEV (reference sequence). With 3 bases clipped from V and 6 bases from J, the junction kept 11 bases outside the gene matches. The CDR3 is 16 amino acids. In DNA, the CDR3 is TGTGCCAGCAGTTTGCAAACCGGGACAGGGAGGGCTGAAGCTTTCTTT. It yields the protein CASSLQTGTGRAEAFF.

As DNA, the CDR3 is TGTGCCAGCAGCAAAGTTGTCCGCTCTGGGGCCAACGTCCTGACTTTC. Encoded protein: CASSKVVRSGANVLTF. This chain uses TRBV21-1 with TRBJ2-6; whether TRBD2, the table's D call, matches the DNA was not checked. TRBV21-1 counts as a pseudogene. This CDR3 has 16 amino acids.

This clone was counted once. This specimen includes other DNA sequences encoding the same CDR3. The genes are TRBV11-2 and TRBJ2-1; 8 nucleotides line up with TRBD1. Germline CDR1 reads SGHAT; CDR2 reads FQNNGV. This CDR3 region has 15 residues. The trim removed 4 bases at V and 0 bases at J, leaving 2 bases unmatched. This chain's CDR3 is CASSSRGPSYNEQFF. CDR3 DNA: TGTGCCAGCAGCTCCAGGGGGCCCTCCTACAATGAGCAGTTCTTC.

This sequence joins TRBV7-9 and TRBJ2-2; D may be TRBD1 (5 bases). Germline values: CDR1 SEHNR, CDR2 FQNEAQ (reference sequence). The CDR3 is 16 amino acids. V lost 3 bases and J lost 5, with 16 bases in between. For the CDR3, the DNA is TGTGCCAGCAGCTTCGCGGTTCAGGGTGGGACCGGGGAGCTGTTTTTT. Its translation: CASSFAVQGGTGELFF.

The chain recombines TRBV28 with TRBJ2-2; D is possibly TRBD2 (8 bases). V was pared by 7 bases and J by 7 bases, with 19 bases between. Germline values: CDR1 MDHEN, CDR2 SYDVKM. The CDR3 is 15 residues long. In DNA, the CDR3 is TGTGCCAGCACCCTCGAGGGGGCGGGAGGCGGGGAGCTGTTTTTT. Its translation is CASTLEGAGGGELFF.

V gene TRBV27 combines with J gene TRBJ1-6, with a weak D call TRBD1 (5 bases). From germline, CDR1 is MNHEY and CDR2 SMNVEV (reference sequence). V was clipped by 4 bases and J by 5 bases, with 18 bases between them. The CDR3 loop spans 17 amino acids. The CDR3, as DNA: TGTGCCAGCAGTTCATGGTCCAGCGGGACGGATAATTCACCCCTCCACTTT. This encodes CASSSWSSGTDNSPLHF.

The chain is built from TRBV24-1 and TRBJ2-1; 7 bases map to TRBD1. The length of the CDR3 is 14 residues. V dropped 9 bases and J dropped 6; count of bases not matched to a gene: 10. Germline CDR1 reads KGHDR; CDR2 reads SFDVKD. The CDR3 sequence: CATSGTAKSNEQFF. DNA for the CDR3: TGTGCCACCTCCGGGACAGCCAAATCCAATGAGCAGTTCTTC.

This chain uses TRBV15 with TRBJ2-7; 9 bases match TRBD1. Germline V gene data show CDR1 as LNHNV and CDR2 as YYDKDF (reference sequence). The J segment lost 4 bases and the V segment lost 1 base, leaving 5 bases of the junction unmatched. The CDR3 is made up of 15 amino acids. The DNA for the CDR3 is TGTGCCACCAGCAGAGGAGGACAGGGGATATACGAGCAGTACTTC. Amino acids: CATSRGGQGIYEQYF.

CDR3 region: CAISELAGADTQYF. The CDR3 DNA reads as TGTGCCATCAGTGAGTTGGCAGGGGCGGATACGCAGTATTTT. V and J are TRBV10-3 and TRBJ2-3, with D perhaps matching TRBD1 (6 bases). Germline V gene data show CDR1 as ENHRY and CDR2 as SYGVKD. Between the trimmed V and J ends, which lost 1 base and 6 bases, there was a span of 11 bases. This CDR3 has 14 amino acids.

The chain has TRBV6-1 and TRBJ1-2, with 10 bases lining up with TRBD1. CDR1 is MNHNS, CDR2 SASEGT, per germline. The CDR3 has 14 amino acids. The trim removed 2 bases at V and 4 bases at J, leaving 1 base unmatched. The CDR3 sequence: CASSERQGAYGYTF. The CDR3 DNA reads TGTGCCAGCAGTGAACGACAGGGGGCCTATGGCTACACCTTC.

The V gene is TRBV28, the J gene TRBJ2-7, with no clear D. Trimming removed 1 base at V and 2 bases at J, with 9 bases between. The CDR3 runs to 14 residues. The germline CDR1 and CDR2 sequences are MDHEN and SYDVKM. The CDR3 DNA reads TGTGCCAGCAGTTTATTAGCAGATACCTACGAGCAGTACTTC. Translating gives CASSLLADTYEQYF.

In this sample, this clone turned up a few times. The gene calls are TRBV12-3 or TRBV12-4 and TRBJ2-2; maybe TRBD1 (6 bases). Trimming left V 3 bases short and J 7 bases short, with 9 bases between. This CDR3 spans 13 amino acids. CDR3 nucleotides: TGTGCCAGCAGTTTCTTGGACAGCGGGGAGCTGTTTTTT. It translates to CASSFLDSGELFF.

V usage is TRBV12-3 or TRBV12-4 and J usage is TRBJ2-1, with D unresolved. The V and J ends lost 3 bases and 11 bases respectively, with 11 bases between them. CDR3 length equals 12 residues. CDR3 region: CASSFRLNQQFF. The CDR3 bases are TGTGCCAGCAGTTTTCGTCTAAACCAGCAGTTCTTC.

There are a few counts of this clone. The V gene is TRBV7-2, the J gene TRBJ1-6, with 7 bases aligning to TRBD1. With 5 bases clipped from V and 8 bases from J, the junction kept 6 bases outside the gene matches. Germline-derived CDR1 and CDR2 are SGHTA and FQGNSA. The CDR3 covers 14 residues. For the CDR3, the DNA is TGTGCCAGCAGCGAGGGGGCCGGCTATTCACCCCTCCACTTT. It yields the protein CASSEGAGYSPLHF. The whole variable domain, filled in from reference TRBV7-2 and TRBJ1-6, reads GAGVSQSPSNKVTEKGKDVELRCDPISGHTALYWYRQSLGQGLEFLIYFQGNSAPDKSGLPSDRFSAERTGGSVSTLTIQRTQQEDSAVYLCASSEGAGYSPLHFGNGTRLTVT.

The chain links TRBV6-6 to TRBJ1-6; D remains ambiguous. Trimming removed 6 bases from V and 8 bases from J, with 8 bases in between. CDR1 and CDR2 from the germline V gene are MNHNY and SVGAGI (reference sequence). CDR3 length: 12 amino acids. This CDR3 reads CASRLGDSPLHF. CDR3 DNA: TGTGCCAGCAGACTCGGAGATTCACCCCTCCACTTT.

The V call is TRBV27, the J call TRBJ1-3; 9 bases match TRBD1. CDR3 size: 15 residues. CDR1 is MNHEY and CDR2 is SMNVEV in the germline V gene (reference sequence). The ends lost 6 bases at V and 4 bases at J; junction bases unmatched: 7. The CDR3, as DNA: TGTGCCAGCAGACTTACAGGGGGCCCGGGAAACACCATATATTTT. Translating it yields CASRLTGGPGNTIYF.